Listed below are T cell receptor beta chains from one sample, sequenced in a study of STAT5B mutations in CD4+ large granular lymphocyte leukemia. TCRdb keeps only in-frame clones here, not all; method: immunoSEQ multiplex PCR. Of about 36,000 clones listed, roughly 82% were seen once; the top ten hold about 2.3%. The sequenced sample consisted of CD4+ T cells from blood buffy coats. Every receptor here comes from a human donor in good health. Each CDR3 is given with its conserved first and last residue. Fields, in order: J gene, V gene, clone size, CDR3 protein. Clone size appears in some rows only: once, few, many, or a class for an expanded clone.

TRBJ1-1 | TRBV5-1 | NA | CASSPNLGSNTEAFF
TRBJ1-1 | TRBV18 | NA | CASSRRTGERDTEAFF
TRBJ2-1 | TRBV5-4 | NA | CASSWGLAGGINEQFF
TRBJ2-5 | TRBV5-4 | NA | CASSLGRAGGLQETQYF
TRBJ2-3 | TRBV5-1 | NA | CASSLGNRVSTDTQYF
TRBJ1-2 | TRBV4-1 | NA | CASSQVVRGAEGYTF
TRBJ2-7 | TRBV5-6 | NA | CASSPKGQILGQYF
TRBJ2-3 | TRBV4-2 | NA | CASSQDQLAGASGDTQYF
TRBJ1-1 | TRBV6-4 | NA | CASRALQNTEAFF
TRBJ2-2 | TRBV18 | NA | CASSPQQDHRELFF
TRBJ2-3 | TRBV27 | NA | CASSRGRPGSTDTQYF
TRBJ2-3 | TRBV19 | once | CASSIGGHRQGDTQYF
TRBJ1-2 | TRBV5-4 | NA | CASSSLLGGPGYTF
TRBJ1-2 | TRBV5-1 | NA | CASSSEAGGLGGYTF
TRBJ2-5 | TRBV9 | NA | CASSVGTATQETQYF
TRBJ1-4 | TRBV5-5 | NA | CASSHRAPTNEKLFF
TRBJ1-2 | TRBV6-5 | NA | CASSYSGLPIYGYTF
TRBJ2-7 | TRBV29-1 | NA | CSVGGPNYEQYF
TRBJ1-4 | TRBV10-1 | few | CASSESRGNEKLFF
TRBJ2-7 | TRBV2 | NA | CASSERQGAVEQYF